This TCR beta chain was captured by sequencing in a study of blood T cell repertoires in COVID-19. Study at large: The United States, Italy and Spain supplied acute and convalescent COVID-19 samples. PBMCs, B-cell-depleted T cells, or T cells were the source of the cDNA or gDNA that made up the material.

The J segment lost 4 bases and the V segment lost 0 bases, leaving 5 bases of the junction unmatched. From germline, CDR1 is SGDLS and CDR2 YYNGEE. CDR3 length: 15 residues. Authors' data handling: Reference gene primer amplification gave nucleated cell count estimates. Produced via immunoSEQ multiplex PCR; TCRdb's table is partial and in-frame only. V, J and clone size were drawn from that table, and D and trimming were deduced from the DNA. Of about 260,000 clones in the sample, roughly 86% were seen once. Input material: peripheral blood. V is TRBV9 and J is TRBJ2-7, with 9 bases identical to TRBD2. This TCR was sampled from a man aged 35 to 55 who had recovered from COVID-19. CDR3 loop: CASSVAAGGGYEQYF. DNA for the CDR3: TGTGCCAGCAGCGTAGCCGCGGGAGGGGGGTACGAGCAGTACTTC.